The next 11 T cell receptor beta chains were all read from a single sample in a study of memory B cells and T cells in multiple sclerosis. Their antigens are not known. Separate sequencing covered autoproliferating (CFSE-dim) and non-proliferating (CFSE-high) T cells from stimulus-free culture. Cultures began with roughly 5x10^7 CFSE-labeled PBMCs, unstimulated for 7 to 8 days, with replicate wells pooled. This table comes from immunoSEQ multiplex PCR, and its TCRdb copy is limited to in-frame clones, with some not included. The sample has 30,000 or so clones, roughly 82% seen once. Sequences were obtained from PBMCs from blood kept in culture. The origin of the receptors is a human donor with multiple sclerosis.

The chain joins TRBV2 to TRBJ1-2, with TRBD1 as a possible D gene (6 bases). The V end was cut by 5 bases, the J end by 8 bases, with 12 bases between. The CDR3 is 12 amino acids. Germline lookup yields CDR1 SNHLY and CDR2 FYNNEI. The CDR3 is CASSSWTAGYTF. In nucleotides, the CDR3 is TGTGCCAGCAGTAGTTGGACAGCCGGCTACACCTTC.

This clone has a single count. The chain links TRBV28 to TRBJ2-7, with D tentatively TRBD1 (5 bases). Germline CDR1 and CDR2: MDHEN and SYDVKM. V lost 1 base and J lost 5, with 12 bases in between. This CDR3 region has 14 residues. This chain's CDR3 is CASSLFGRAHEQYF. In DNA form, the CDR3 reads TGTGCCAGCAGTTTATTTGGCAGGGCCCACGAGCAGTACTTC. Full variable domain (remainder filled in from reference TRBV28 and TRBJ2-7): DVKVTQSSRYLVKRTGEKVFLECVQDMDHENMFWYRQDPGLGLRLIYFSYDVKMKEKGDIPEGYSVSREKKERFSLILESASTNQTSMYLCASSLFGRAHEQYFGPGTRLTVT.

This clone has only one observation. The chain is built from TRBV2 and TRBJ2-5, with D tentatively TRBD1 or TRBD2 (6 bases each). CDR1 is SNHLY and CDR2 is FYNNEI in the germline V gene. This CDR3 has 16 amino acids. Trimming took 0 bases from V and 5 from J, leaving 16 bases between them. For the CDR3, the DNA is TGTGCCAGCAGTGAAGCGGCATGGGGGGCTGGGGAGACCCAGTACTTC. This gives the protein CASSEAAWGAGETQYF.

The V call is TRBV27, the J call TRBJ1-2; TRBD1 matches at 11 bases. The CDR3 has 15 amino acids. Germline V gene sequence: CDR1 MNHEY, CDR2 SMNVEV (reference sequence). The V gene end was trimmed by 5 bases and the J gene end by 2 bases; junction bases not matched to a gene: 4. The chain's CDR3 is CASSTGTGGNYGYTF. DNA of the CDR3: TGTGCCAGCAGTACCGGGACAGGGGGGAACTATGGCTACACCTTC.

This clone was observed a single time. The rearrangement uses TRBV10-3 and TRBJ1-2, with 7 positions matching TRBD1. Germline assignment: CDR1 ENHRY and CDR2 SYGVKD. This CDR3 has 13 amino acids. The V segment lost 6 bases and the J segment 0 bases; nucleotides outside the gene matches: 1. CDR3 DNA sequence: TGTGCCATCAGCCAGGGGGCTAACTATGGCTACACCTTC. Translating it yields CAISQGANYGYTF.

The V and J genes are TRBV19 and TRBJ1-1; no clear D. Trimming shortened V by 3 bases and J by 6 bases, and 8 bases separated the two germline ends. The CDR3 has 12 residues. Germline V gene data show CDR1 as LNHDA and CDR2 as SQIVND (reference sequence). Written as DNA, the CDR3 is TGTGCCAGTAGTATTTCCCATTCTGAAGCTTTCTTT. It yields the protein CASSISHSEAFF. Combining the CDR3 with reference TRBV19 and TRBJ1-1 gives the whole variable domain DGGITQSPKYLFRKEGQNVTLSCEQNLNHDAMYWYRQDPGQGLRLIYYSQIVNDFQKGDIAEGYSVSREKKESFPLTVTSAQKNPTAFYLCASSISHSEAFFGQGTRLTVV.

The V call is TRBV19, the J call TRBJ2-2; D is ambiguous. Trimming stripped 6 bases from V and 0 bases from J, with 8 bases between. Germline V lookup: CDR1 LNHDA, CDR2 SQIVND (reference sequence). The CDR3 runs 14 residues. The CDR3 sequence: CASRPPTNTGELFF. The CDR3 DNA sequence: TGTGCCAGTAGACCCCCCACGAACACCGGGGAGCTGTTTTTT. Looking up the rest from reference TRBV19 and TRBJ2-2 gives the full variable domain: DGGITQSPKYLFRKEGQNVTLSCEQNLNHDAMYWYRQDPGQGLRLIYYSQIVNDFQKGDIAEGYSVSREKKESFPLTVTSAQKNPTAFYLCASRPPTNTGELFFGEGSRLTVL.

As DNA, the CDR3 is TGCGCCAGCAGCTTGGTAAGTTCGCACTACGAGCAGTACTTC. This encodes CASSLVSSHYEQYF. This rearrangement joins TRBV5-1 to TRBJ2-7, with D hard to call. Germline V CDR1 and CDR2: SGHRS, YFSETQ. CDR3 length equals 14 residues. V lost 0 bases and J 3 bases, leaving 10 bases between the germline ends.

The chain joins TRBV28 to TRBJ1-2, with TRBD1 as a possible D gene (6 bases). Germline V gene sequence: CDR1 MDHEN, CDR2 SYDVKM. V lost 3 bases and J lost 3, with 11 bases in between. This CDR3 is built from 14 residues. The CDR3 loop reads CASSFMWTDYGYTF. The CDR3, as DNA: TGTGCCAGCAGTTTCATGTGGACAGACTATGGCTACACCTTC.

The chain couples TRBV2 to TRBJ1-5; D unclear. In germline, CDR1 is SNHLY, CDR2 FYNNEI. The CDR3 runs to 13 residues. The germline V and J ends were trimmed by 2 bases and 3 bases, with 5 bases remaining between them. The CDR3 is CASSELYNQPQHF. CDR3 nucleotide sequence: TGTGCCAGCAGTGAACTGTACAATCAGCCCCAGCATTTT.

The CDR3 DNA follows: TGCGCCAGCAGCCAACAAGGGGCTAGCGGGAGTGCTTACGAGCAGTACTTC. Its translation is CASSQQGASGSAYEQYF. V usage is TRBV4-1 and J usage is TRBJ2-7, with 10 positions matching TRBD2. CDR1 MGHRA and CDR2 YSYEKL come from the germline V gene. V trimming: 2 bases; J trimming: 4 bases; junction bases outside the gene matches: 11. The CDR3 covers 17 residues.